The 9 T cell receptor beta chains below were found in one sample sequenced in a study of a mutant IDH1 vaccine in newly diagnosed glioma. Stated time point: week 23, last vaccination. Vaccination used 300 ug of mutant IDH1 20-mer peptide per dose, with topical imiquimod. These TCRs are of unknown antigen specificity. Using immunoSEQ multiplex PCR, the repertoire was profiled, and TCRdb retains in-frame clones only, with some absent. Here the sample spans about 33,000 clones, approximately 88% being singletons. This sample comprised PBMCs, obtained from a glioma patient whose treatment included an IDH1 peptide vaccine. These receptors came from a man aged 40-55 years with glioma.

The rearrangement joins TRBV10-3 to TRBJ2-1, with TRBD1 matching over 8 bases. J gave up 3 bases and V 6 bases, and 10 bases lay outside the gene matches. CDR1 is ENHRY and CDR2 is SYGVKD in the germline V gene. The CDR3 length is 16 residues. The CDR3 coding sequence is TGTGCCATCAGCGTCGCCGGGACAGGAGGCTACAATGAGCAGTTCTTC. Amino acid sequence: CAISVAGTGGYNEQFF.

V is TRBV5-8 and J is TRBJ2-3; a possible D gene is TRBD1 (5 bases). The germline V gene has CDR1 SGHTS and CDR2 YDEGEE. V lost 4 bases, J lost 4 bases, and 19 bases lay in between. The CDR3 contains 16 residues. The CDR3 bases are TGTGCCAGCAGCATCGGACAAAACTGGGGCGCAGATACGCAGTATTTT. As protein: CASSIGQNWGADTQYF.

As for this clone: Other DNA sequences of this sample code for an identical CDR3. The CDR3 region is CASSLGGNTEAFF. CDR3 nucleotide sequence: TGTGCCAGCAGCTTGGGGGGGAACACTGAAGCTTTCTTT. The chain carries TRBV5-4 and TRBJ1-1; no clear D gene. Germline CDR1 and CDR2: SGHNT and YYREEE (reference sequence). The CDR3 consists of 13 residues. V was trimmed by 0 bases and J by 1 base, leaving 4 bases between them. Complete variable domain (other parts from reference TRBV5-4 and TRBJ1-1): ETGVTQSPTHLIKTRGQQVTLRCSSQSGHNTVSWYQQALGQGPQFIFQYYREEENGRGNFPPRFSGLQFPNYSSELNVNALELDDSALYLCASSLGGNTEAFFGQGTRLTVV.

J is TRBJ1-2 and V is TRBV30; D is ambiguous. Germline CDR1 is GTSNPN and CDR2 is SVGIG (reference sequence). The CDR3 runs 12 residues. The V end lost 5 bases, the J end lost 2 bases, and 9 bases lay between the germline ends. CDR3 bases: TGTGCCTGGGCTACGGGGAACTATGGCTACACCTTC. Amino acid sequence: CAWATGNYGYTF.

The V gene is TRBV9, the J gene TRBJ2-3; D uncertain. V gave up 0 bases and J gave up 4 bases, with 3 bases separating them. The CDR3 spans 12 residues. Germline values: CDR1 SGDLS, CDR2 YYNGEE. CDR3 bases: TGTGCCAGCAGCGTAGAATCAGATACGCAGTATTTT. As protein: CASSVESDTQYF.

The chain joins TRBV27 to TRBJ1-5; no definite D call. Per the germline V gene, CDR1 is MNHEY and CDR2 is SMNVEV (reference sequence). Trimming cost V 5 bases and J 3 bases, with 14 bases left between them. This CDR3 is 15 amino acids long. The CDR3 loop is CASSPTAGPNQPQHF. The CDR3 DNA reads as TGTGCCAGCAGTCCGACCGCGGGTCCCAATCAGCCCCAGCATTTT.

V and J are TRBV5-6 and TRBJ1-4; the D gene is possibly TRBD1 (5 bases). Germline V lookup: CDR1 SGHDT, CDR2 YYEEEE. The CDR3 loop spans 15 amino acids. Trimming removed 4 bases from V and 8 bases from J, with 18 bases in between. The CDR3 is CASSGLAGAREKLFF. As DNA, the CDR3 is TGTGCCAGCAGCGGTCTCGCCGGGGCCCGGGAAAAACTGTTTTTT.

The V call is TRBV30, the J call TRBJ2-5; TRBD2 aligns across 10 bases. Germline V lookup: CDR1 GTSNPN, CDR2 SVGIG (reference sequence). The CDR3 extends over 18 amino acids. V shed 0 bases, J shed 9 bases, and the junction held 19 bases outside the gene matches. The CDR3 reads CAWSVRTVLAGALGAQYF. The DNA for the CDR3 is TGTGCCTGGAGTGTGCGAACGGTCCTAGCGGGGGCCTTGGGAGCCCAGTACTTC.

The chain employs TRBV19 and TRBJ2-1; 9 positions agree with TRBD2. The ends lost 3 bases at V and 5 bases at J; junction bases unmatched: 5. Germline V lookup: CDR1 LNHDA, CDR2 SQIVND (reference sequence). CDR3 length: 15 amino acids. The CDR3 loop reads CASSILAGPHNEQFF. For the CDR3, the DNA is TGTGCCAGTAGTATTCTAGCGGGGCCCCACAATGAGCAGTTCTTC.